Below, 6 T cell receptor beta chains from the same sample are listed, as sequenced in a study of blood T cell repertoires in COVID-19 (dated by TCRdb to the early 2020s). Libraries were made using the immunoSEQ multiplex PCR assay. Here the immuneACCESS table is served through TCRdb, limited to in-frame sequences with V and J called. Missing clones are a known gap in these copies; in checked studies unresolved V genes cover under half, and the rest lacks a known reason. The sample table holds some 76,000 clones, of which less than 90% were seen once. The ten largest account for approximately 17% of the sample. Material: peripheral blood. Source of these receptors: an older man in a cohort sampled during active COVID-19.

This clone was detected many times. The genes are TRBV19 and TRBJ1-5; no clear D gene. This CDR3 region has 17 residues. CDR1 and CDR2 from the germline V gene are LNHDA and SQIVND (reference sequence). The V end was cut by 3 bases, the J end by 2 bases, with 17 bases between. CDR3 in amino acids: CASSMRRPQSGNQPQHF. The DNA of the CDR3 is TGTGCCAGTAGTATGCGCAGGCCCCAAAGTGGCAATCAGCCCCAGCATTTT.

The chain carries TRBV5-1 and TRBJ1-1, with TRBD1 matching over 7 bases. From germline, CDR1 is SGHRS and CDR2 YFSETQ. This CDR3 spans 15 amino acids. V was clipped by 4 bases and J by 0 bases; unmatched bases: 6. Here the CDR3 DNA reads TGCGCCAGCAGCCCGGGACAGACGATGAACACTGAAGCTTTCTTT. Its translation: CASSPGQTMNTEAFF.

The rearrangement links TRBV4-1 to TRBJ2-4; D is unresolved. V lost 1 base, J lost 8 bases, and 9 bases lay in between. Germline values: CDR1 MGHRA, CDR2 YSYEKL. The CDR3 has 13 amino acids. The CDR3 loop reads CASSQAVRDIQYF. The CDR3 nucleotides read TGCGCCAGCAGCCAAGCCGTTCGGGACATTCAGTACTTC.

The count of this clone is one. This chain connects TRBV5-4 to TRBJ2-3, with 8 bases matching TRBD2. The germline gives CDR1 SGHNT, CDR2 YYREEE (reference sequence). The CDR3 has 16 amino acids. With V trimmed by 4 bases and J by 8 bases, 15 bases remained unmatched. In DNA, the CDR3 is TGTGCCAGCAGCCCCCCCGCCAGCGGGGGTGTAGCTACGCAGTATTTT. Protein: CASSPPASGGVATQYF.

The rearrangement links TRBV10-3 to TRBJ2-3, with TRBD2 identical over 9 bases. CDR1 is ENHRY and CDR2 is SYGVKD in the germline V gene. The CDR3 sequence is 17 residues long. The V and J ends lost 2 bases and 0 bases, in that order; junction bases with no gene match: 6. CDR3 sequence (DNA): TGTGCCATCAGTGAGGCGGGACTAGCAAGTAGCACAGATACGCAGTATTTT. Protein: CAISEAGLASSTDTQYF.

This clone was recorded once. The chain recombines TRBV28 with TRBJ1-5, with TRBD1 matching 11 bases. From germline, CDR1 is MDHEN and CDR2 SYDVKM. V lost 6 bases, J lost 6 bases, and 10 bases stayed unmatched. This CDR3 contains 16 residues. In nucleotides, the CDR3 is TGTGCCAGCAGCCTCAGAGGGGGGACAGGGGGTCAGCCCCAGCATTTT. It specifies CASSLRGGTGGQPQHF.